What follows are 12 T cell receptor beta chains derived from one specimen sequenced in a study of T cells in Graves' hyperthyroidism and ophthalmopathy. Researchers amplified the TCR beta CDR3 regions from RNA transcripts. With the HTBI primer set, the TCR CDR3 went through a first round of RT-PCR. TCRdb re-called the multiplex PCR reads with MiXCR, one entry per CDR3 protein. The table records about 480,000 distinct CDR3 sequences, under 15% of them present only once. The sample taken for sequencing was blood. Receptors originate from a woman between 18 and 30 years old with Graves' hyperthyroidism.

This clonotype was detected ten times or more. The gene calls are TRBV13 and TRBJ1-2, with no clear D. This CDR3 spans 12 amino acids. Germline CDR1 PRHDT, CDR2 FYEKMQ (reference sequence). Trimming stripped 5 bases from V and 3 bases from J, with 7 bases between. CDR3 protein: CASSGRYYGYTF. The CDR3 nucleotides read TGTGCCAGCAGCGGCCGCTACTATGGCTACACCTTC. The entire variable domain, with the rest obtained from reference TRBV13 and TRBJ1-2, is as follows: AAGVIQSPRHLIKEKRETATLKCYPIPRHDTVYWYQQGPGQDPQFLISFYEKMQSDKGSIPDRFSAQQFSDYHSELNMSSLELGDSALYFCASSGRYYGYTFGSGTRLTVV.

This clonotype appeared many times. The chain combines TRBV11-3 with TRBJ2-1; 9 bases agree with TRBD2. From germline, CDR1 is SGHNT and CDR2 YENEEA. This CDR3 contains 15 residues. After removal of 5 bases from V and 10 bases from J, the junction contained 12 bases not matched to a gene. The CDR3: CASSEVTSGPHEQFF. The CDR3 bases are TGTGCCAGCAGCGAGGTTACTAGCGGGCCCCACGAGCAGTTCTTC.

Only one count was recorded for this clonotype. Since a much larger clone is just one base distant, this may be a read error. This rearrangement joins TRBV3-1 to TRBJ2-5, with D unclear. Germline CDR1 LGHDT, CDR2 YNNKEL (reference sequence). V lost 0 bases to trimming and J lost 11 bases, with 16 bases between them. This CDR3 contains 14 residues. The CDR3 region is CASSQDLNVNRQYF. CDR3 DNA sequence: TGTGCCAGCAGCCAAGATCTCAACGTTAACCGTCAGTACTTC.

This clonotype was observed many times. The chain is built from TRBV2 and TRBJ1-1; 7 bases fit TRBD1. Germline assignment: CDR1 SNHLY and CDR2 FYNNEI. J lost 1 base, V lost 5 bases, and 7 bases had no gene match. The CDR3 is 15 residues long. This CDR3 reads CASSQQGTENTEAFF. CDR3 in DNA: TGTGCCAGCAGTCAACAGGGGACGGAGAACACTGAAGCTTTCTTT.

This clonotype was detected ten times or more. The chain uses TRBV28 and TRBJ1-1; D is uncertain. The germline gives CDR1 MDHEN, CDR2 SYDVKM. The CDR3 length is 16 residues. V was pared by 2 bases and J by 3 bases, with 16 bases between. The CDR3 protein is CASSLGSLTRDTEAFF. CDR3 DNA: TGTGCCAGCAGTTTAGGGTCACTCACTCGGGACACTGAAGCTTTCTTT.

This clonotype occurred many times. The gene calls are TRBV18 and TRBJ1-2, with 9 bases lining up with TRBD1. With 6 bases clipped from V and 6 bases from J, the junction kept 8 bases outside the gene matches. This CDR3 comprises 14 residues. Germline V gene lookup returns CDR1 KGHSH and CDR2 LQKENI. As DNA, the CDR3 is TGTGCCAGCTCCCCCCGACAGGGGGGGGATGGCTACACCTTC. Amino acids: CASSPRQGGDGYTF.

This clonotype has more than one count but fewer than ten. This chain connects TRBV2 to TRBJ1-1, with D unresolved. The germline V gene encodes CDR1 SNHLY and CDR2 FYNNEI. This CDR3 spans 13 amino acids. V was cut by 1 base and J by 4 bases, with 7 bases left in between. The CDR3: CASSEVGVTEAFF. The CDR3, as DNA: TGTGCCAGCAGTGAAGTGGGAGTCACTGAAGCTTTCTTT.

This clonotype was picked up many times. Written as DNA, the CDR3 is TGTGCCAGCAGTTATACAGCTGATAGCAATCAGCCCCAGCATTTT. This translates into CASSYTADSNQPQHF. This sequence joins TRBV6-1 and TRBJ1-5; D not certain. With 5 bases removed from V and 0 bases from J, the gap between germline ends came to 11 bases. This CDR3 has 15 amino acids. Germline V gene lookup returns CDR1 MNHNS and CDR2 SASEGT.

The gene calls are TRBV3-1 and TRBJ2-7; 9 bases are a match to TRBD1. The CDR3 runs to 15 residues. Germline V lookup: CDR1 LGHDT, CDR2 YNNKEL (reference sequence). The V gene end was trimmed by 3 bases and the J gene end by 5 bases; junction bases not matched to a gene: 8. The CDR3 loop is CASSQAGQGAHEQYF. The CDR3 DNA reads TGTGCCAGCAGCCAGGCGGGACAGGGAGCCCACGAGCAGTACTTC.

This clonotype was detected ten times or more. This chain joins TRBV5-5 and TRBJ2-5; 8 nucleotides agree with TRBD1. Germline CDR1 and CDR2: SGHKS and YYEKEE (reference sequence). J was trimmed by 2 bases and V by 0 bases; bases with no gene match: 3. CDR3 length equals 15 residues. CDR3 residues: CASSLGTGQQETQYF. The DNA of the CDR3 is TGTGCCAGCAGCTTGGGGACAGGGCAACAAGAGACCCAGTACTTC.

This clonotype was seen repeatedly, ten times or more. The chain is built from TRBV24-1 and TRBJ2-2; TRBD2 matches at 10 bases. Trimming took 4 bases from V and 2 from J; bases not matched to a gene: 3. Per germline, CDR1 KGHDR and CDR2 SFDVKD. CDR3 length: 16 residues. CDR3 region: CATSDPSGGNTGELFF. CDR3 nucleotide sequence: TGTGCCACCAGTGACCCTAGCGGGGGAAACACCGGGGAGCTGTTTTTT.

This clonotype was detected ten times or more. This chain uses TRBV27 with TRBJ1-1; D might be TRBD1 (6 bases). Per the germline V gene, CDR1 is MNHEY and CDR2 is SMNVEV (reference sequence). V lost 6 bases to trimming and J lost 4 bases, with 12 bases between them. The CDR3 spans 13 residues. DNA of the CDR3: TGTGCCAGCAGGCACCCAGGGGCCACTGAAGCTTTCTTT. Its protein is CASRHPGATEAFF.